This is a list of T cell receptor beta chains from one sample in a study of blood T cell repertoires in COVID-19. Method: immunoSEQ multiplex PCR; TCRdb's copy keeps in-frame clones and lacks some. This sample yields 70,000 to 95,000 clones, of which 70% to 90% are seen a single time; about 13% belongs to the top ten. The source material was peripheral blood. The receptors were sampled from a human donor in a cohort sampled during active COVID-19. Each CDR3 is given with its conserved first and last residue. The order of the fields is V gene, J gene, clone size, D gene, CDR3 protein, CDR3 DNA. A D gene is named only where the DNA matches it firmly. Some rows have no size entry. The others give once, few or many, or a class for an expanded clone.

TRBV18	TRBJ1-2	.	.	CASSPSSGRNYGYTF	TGTGCCAGCTCACCCTCCAGCGGCAGGAACTATGGCTACACCTTC
TRBV15	TRBJ2-1	.	TRBD2	CATRKRGAYNEQFF	TGTGCCACCAGAAAGCGGGGGGCCTACAATGAGCAGTTCTTC
TRBV30	TRBJ1-2	.	.	CAGVTGWGYTF	TGTGCCGGCGTGACAGGCTGGGGCTACACCTTC
TRBV29-1	TRBJ1-1	.	.	CSVVPLRGGTEAFF	TGCAGCGTTGTCCCCCTTAGGGGAGGAACTGAAGCTTTCTTT
TRBV30	TRBJ2-3	.	TRBD2	CAWSKGERGFTDTQYF	TGTGCCTGGAGTAAGGGAGAGCGGGGGTTCACAGATACGCAGTATTTT
TRBV28	TRBJ1-4	.	TRBD1	CASRITGGKEKLFF	TGTGCCAGCAGGATAACAGGGGGCAAGGAAAAACTGTTTTTT
TRBV5-8	TRBJ1-2	.	.	CASSRGGFNGYTF	TGTGCCAGCAGCAGAGGGGGATTCAACGGCTACACCTTC
TRBV6-2/TRBV6-3	TRBJ1-5	.	TRBD1	CASSRQGGGNQPQHF	TGTGCCAGCAGTCGACAGGGAGGCGGCAATCAGCCCCAGCATTTT
TRBV27	TRBJ1-2	.	TRBD1	CASSTRNRGPGGYTF	TGTGCCAGCAGTACGCGCAACAGGGGACCGGGTGGCTACACCTTC
TRBV27	TRBJ2-7	.	.	CASSPGGPSLEQYF	TGTGCCAGCAGCCCCGGGGGGCCCTCCTTAGAGCAGTACTTC
TRBV27	TRBJ1-1	.	TRBD1	CASSPWDRANTEAFF	TGTGCCAGCAGTCCCTGGGACAGAGCGAACACTGAAGCTTTCTTT
TRBV24-1	TRBJ1-5	.	TRBD1	CATSGSSGRTGSNQPQHF	TGTGCCACCAGTGGCTCTTCAGGGCGGACAGGGTCCAATCAGCCCCAGCATTTT
TRBV6-6	TRBJ2-1	once	.	CASSLLEEGGVQFF	TGTGCCAGCAGTTTACTCGAAGAAGGAGGGGTTCAGTTCTTC
TRBV2	TRBJ2-3	.	TRBD1	CASPARATGVPDTQYF	TGTGCCAGCCCCGCAAGGGCAACAGGGGTCCCAGATACGCAGTATTTT
TRBV4-2	TRBJ1-2	.	TRBD1	CASRSTGTGVGYTF	TGTGCCAGCAGGTCCACCGGGACAGGGGTTGGCTACACCTTC
TRBV6-4	TRBJ2-6	.	.	CASSEGDRAGANVLTF	TGTGCCAGCAGTGAAGGGGATCGCGCTGGGGCCAACGTCCTGACTTTC
TRBV7-3	TRBJ2-1	.	TRBD2	CASSRGGVNNEQFF	TGTGCCAGCAGCCGCGGGGGGGTCAACAATGAGCAGTTCTTC
TRBV2	TRBJ2-7	.	.	CASRKTGKHEQYF	TGTGCCAGCAGAAAGACGGGGAAGCACGAGCAGTACTTC
TRBV3-1/TRBV3-2	TRBJ2-2	.	TRBD1	CASRRTGPTGELFF	TGTGCCAGCAGAAGGACAGGGCCGACCGGGGAGCTGTTTTTT
TRBV7-9	TRBJ2-1	.	TRBD2	CASSLGTSGGARFF	TGTGCCAGCAGCTTAGGGACTAGCGGGGGGGCGCGGTTCTTC
TRBV29-1	TRBJ2-7	few	TRBD1	CSVETGTGYEQYF	TGCAGCGTTGAGACAGGGACGGGTTACGAGCAGTACTTC
TRBV5-1	TRBJ1-1	few	.	CASSPEEGRREAFF	TGCGCCAGCAGCCCCGAGGAGGGCCGACGGGAAGCTTTCTTT
TRBV7-9	TRBJ1-5	once	TRBD1	CASSPGTGEGSNQPQHF	TGTGCCAGCAGCCCGGGGACAGGGGAAGGGAGCAATCAGCCCCAGCATTTT
TRBV7-9	TRBJ1-2	.	TRBD1	CASSLLQGAGGYTF	TGTGCCAGCAGCTTATTACAGGGGGCCGGTGGCTACACCTTC
TRBV5-1	TRBJ2-3	.	.	CASSLGGPADTQYF	TGCGCCAGCAGCTTGGGGGGCCCGGCAGATACGCAGTATTTT
TRBV7-2	TRBJ2-7	.	.	CASSIGLAYEQYF	TGTGCCAGCAGCATCGGGTTAGCCTACGAGCAGTACTTC
TRBV9	TRBJ1-2	.	.	CASSVYPLGGYTF	TGTGCCAGCAGCGTATATCCGCTCGGGGGCTACACCTTC
TRBV2	TRBJ1-1	.	.	CASSGHRVLTEAFF	TGTGCCAGCAGTGGACACAGGGTATTAACTGAAGCTTTCTTT
TRBV2	TRBJ1-6	.	.	CASSENRVYSSPLHF	TGTGCCAGCAGTGAAAACAGGGTTTATTCCTCACCCCTCCACTTT
TRBV5-1	TRBJ2-7	.	TRBD2	CASSSGAGVAYEQYF	TGCGCCAGCAGCTCTGGGGCGGGGGTCGCCTACGAGCAGTACTTC
TRBV28	TRBJ2-5	.	TRBD1	CASSPLGQGKETQYF	TGTGCCAGCAGCCCGTTGGGACAGGGGAAAGAGACCCAGTACTTC
TRBV3-1/TRBV3-2	TRBJ2-7	few	TRBD1	CASSQFPGQGVEQYF	TGTGCCAGCAGCCAATTCCCGGGACAGGGTGTCGAGCAGTACTTC
TRBV5-5	TRBJ2-2	.	.	CASSLEGVTNTGELFF	TGTGCCAGCAGCTTGGAAGGGGTTACGAACACCGGGGAGCTGTTTTTT
TRBV12-3/TRBV12-4	TRBJ2-5	.	.	CASSFDRKTQYF	TGTGCCAGCAGTTTCGACAGAAAGACCCAGTACTTC
TRBV3-1/TRBV3-2	TRBJ2-1	.	.	CASSQDRTIYNEQFF	TGTGCCAGCAGCCAAGATCGGACAATATACAATGAGCAGTTCTTC
TRBV5-4	TRBJ2-2	.	TRBD1	CASSQQGYGELFF	TGTGCCAGCAGCCAACAGGGGTACGGGGAGCTGTTTTTT
TRBV7-2	TRBJ1-2	.	TRBD1	CASSPGQNYGYTF	TGTGCCAGCAGCCCGGGACAGAACTATGGCTACACCTTC
TRBV2	TRBJ2-2	many	.	CASSEMLYTGELFF	TGTGCCAGCAGTGAAATGTTGTATACCGGGGAGCTGTTTTTT
TRBV7-9	TRBJ2-2	.	.	CASRASFGELFF	TGTGCCAGCAGGGCCTCCTTCGGGGAGCTGTTTTTT
TRBV19	TRBJ1-2	few	.	CASNSVNTNYGYTF	TGTGCCAGTAATTCGGTCAATACCAACTATGGCTACACCTTC
TRBV15	TRBJ1-1	once	TRBD1	CATSRDRGDRATEAFF	TGTGCCACCAGCAGAGATAGAGGGGACAGGGCCACTGAAGCTTTCTTT
TRBV10-3	TRBJ2-7	.	TRBD2	CAISAGLAGGPTRYEQYF	TGTGCCATCAGTGCAGGACTAGCGGGGGGCCCGACTCGTTACGAGCAGTACTTC
TRBV24-1	TRBJ2-1	.	TRBD1	CATSEGGTGSLNEQFF	TGTGCCACCAGTGAAGGGGGGACAGGGAGTTTAAATGAGCAGTTCTTC
TRBV3-1/TRBV3-2	TRBJ2-1	.	TRBD2	CASSQLGLAGGQGEQFF	TGTGCCAGCAGCCAGTTGGGACTAGCGGGGGGCCAGGGAGAGCAGTTCTTC
TRBV28	TRBJ1-2	.	.	CASNVVNYGYTF	TGTGCCAGCAACGTAGTAAACTATGGCTACACCTTC
TRBV27	TRBJ2-3	.	TRBD2	CASSPPPGLAAKISQTDTQYF	TGTGCCAGCAGTCCCCCTCCGGGACTAGCGGCGAAAATCTCGCAGACAGATACGCAGTATTTT
TRBV27	TRBJ1-6	.	TRBD1	CASSLGLGTGYNSPLHF	TGTGCCAGCAGCCTTGGGCTGGGGACAGGGTATAATTCACCCCTCCACTTT
TRBV23-1	TRBJ1-6	.	.	CARQRSSYNSPLHF	TGCGCCCGACAGCGCAGCTCCTATAATTCACCCCTCCACTTT
TRBV19	TRBJ1-1	once	.	CASKDSDVNTEAFF	TGTGCCAGTAAGGACAGCGACGTGAACACTGAAGCTTTCTTT
TRBV7-9	TRBJ1-3	.	TRBD1	CASSLDRGDTIYF	TGTGCCAGCAGCTTGGACAGGGGTGACACCATATATTTT
TRBV7-2	TRBJ2-1	.	TRBD2	CASRPSLAGYNEQFF	TGTGCCAGCAGGCCATCACTAGCGGGGTACAATGAGCAGTTCTTC
TRBV3-1/TRBV3-2	TRBJ2-2	few	TRBD1	CASSLRGLGTGELFF	TGTGCCAGCAGCCTCAGGGGGCTGGGTACCGGGGAGCTGTTTTTT
TRBV19	TRBJ2-1	.	.	CASSRSASVYDEQFF	TGTGCCAGTAGTCGTTCAGCGTCGGTATACGATGAGCAGTTCTTC
TRBV7-2	TRBJ2-2	.	.	CASRLQGEIPGELFF	TGTGCCAGCAGACTACAGGGAGAGATTCCCGGGGAGCTGTTTTTT
TRBV7-9	TRBJ1-2	.	.	CASSPDLVYGYTF	TGTGCCAGCAGCCCGGACTTAGTTTATGGCTACACCTTC
TRBV28	TRBJ2-7	.	TRBD1	CAIGDRDHYEQYF	TGTGCCATAGGGGACAGGGACCACTACGAGCAGTACTTC
TRBV18	TRBJ2-1	.	.	CASSADRLYNEQFF	TGTGCCAGCTCAGCGGACAGACTCTACAATGAGCAGTTCTTC
TRBV18	TRBJ1-1	.	.	CASSPPRHSNTEAFF	TGTGCCAGCTCACCACCTAGACATAGTAACACCGAAGCTTTCTTT